Following are 2 T cell receptor beta chains from one sample sequenced in a study of long-term antiretroviral therapy in people with HIV. With survey level as its setting, the immunoSEQ assay was v3.0. Measured with immunoSEQ multiplex PCR; TCRdb has only the in-frame clones, and not every one. The data contain about 16,000 clones, roughly 80% of them singletons. Sequences were derived from unsorted PBMCs, sampled nearly 2.6 years before starting antiretroviral therapy. All receptors derive from a woman between 50 and 59 years old with HIV.

V gene TRBV30 combines with J gene TRBJ2-7, with TRBD1 as a possible D gene (6 bases). The V gene's germline CDR1 is GTSNPN and CDR2 SVGIG (reference sequence). This CDR3 spans 14 amino acids. V lost 1 base to trimming and J lost 0 bases, with 10 bases between them. The CDR3 coding sequence is TGTGCCTGGAGTGAGGACAGCCTCTCCTACGAGCAGTACTTC. As protein: CAWSEDSLSYEQYF.

The rearrangement uses TRBV12-5 and TRBJ2-5; D might be TRBD1 (5 bases). The CDR3 runs to 13 residues. Germline values: CDR1 LGHNT, CDR2 FRNRAP. Trimming took 5 bases from V and 3 from J, leaving 10 bases between them. The CDR3 region is CASGRDSKETQYF. CDR3 coding DNA: TGTGCTAGTGGTCGTGACAGTAAAGAGACCCAGTACTTC.